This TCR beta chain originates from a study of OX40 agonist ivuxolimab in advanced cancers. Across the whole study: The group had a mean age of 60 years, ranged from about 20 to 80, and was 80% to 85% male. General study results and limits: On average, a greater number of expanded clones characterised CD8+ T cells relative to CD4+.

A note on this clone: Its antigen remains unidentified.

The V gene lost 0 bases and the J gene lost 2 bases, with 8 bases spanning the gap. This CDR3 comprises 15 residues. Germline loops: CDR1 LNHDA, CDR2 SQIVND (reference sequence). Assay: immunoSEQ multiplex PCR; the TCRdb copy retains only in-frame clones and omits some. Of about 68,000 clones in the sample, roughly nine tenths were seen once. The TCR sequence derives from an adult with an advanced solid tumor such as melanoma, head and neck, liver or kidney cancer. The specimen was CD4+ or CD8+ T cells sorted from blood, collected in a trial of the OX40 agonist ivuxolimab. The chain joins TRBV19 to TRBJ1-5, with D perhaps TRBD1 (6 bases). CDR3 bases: TGTGCCAGTAGTATAGACAGGGGCGGCAATCAGCCCCAGCATTTT. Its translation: CASSIDRGGNQPQHF.